These 22 T cell receptor beta chains were sequenced from one sample in a study of blood T cells in healthy people across ages. A second about 7 to 12 cycle PCR used barcoded and J-beta primers. Via MiXCR, TCRdb re-called the 5' RACE reads, giving one row per CDR3 protein. The table has some 920,000 distinct CDR3 sequences, roughly 50% seen once; the top ten hold over 20%. Sample: blood. Receptors were obtained from an older woman in good health.

The chain combines TRBV7-2 with TRBJ2-1, with 10 positions matching TRBD1. V shed 5 bases and J 8 bases; nucleotides not matched to a gene: 9. The CDR3 covers 15 residues. Germline lookup yields CDR1 SGHTA and CDR2 FQGNSA. The CDR3 reads CASSRRDRGGYEQFF. CDR3 coding DNA: TGTGCCAGCAGCCGCCGGGACAGGGGAGGTTATGAGCAGTTCTTC.

In its sample, this clonotype was seen once. A much larger clone differs by one base, so this may be a read error. The gene calls are TRBV18 and TRBJ2-7; no definite D call. Germline values: CDR1 KGHSH, CDR2 LQKENI. The CDR3 extends over 12 amino acids. V was cut by 5 bases and J by 1 base, with 6 bases left in between. The CDR3 spells CASSEPSYEQYF. The CDR3 DNA reads as TGTGCCAGCTCAGAACCTTCCTACGAGCAGTACTTC. Together with reference TRBV18 and TRBJ2-7, the CDR3 gives the full variable domain: NAGVMQNPRHLVRRRGQEARLRCSPMKGHSHVYWYRQLPEEGLKFMVYLQKENIIDESGMPKERFSAEFPKEGPSILRIQQVVRGDSAAYFCASSEPSYEQYFGPGTRLTVT.

The gene calls are TRBV4-1 and TRBJ2-7, with 12 bases lining up with TRBD2. Germline loops: CDR1 MGHRA, CDR2 YSYEKL. This CDR3 has 17 amino acids. The junction had 10 bases not matched to a gene; V was cut back by 4 bases and J by 3 bases. CDR3 sequence: CASSRGLAGSIYYEQYF. The CDR3 nucleotides read TGCGCCAGCAGCCGCGGACTAGCGGGGTCGATCTACTACGAGCAGTACTTC.

The rearrangement joins TRBV27 to TRBJ2-1; D gene unclear. Germline V gene data show CDR1 as MNHEY and CDR2 as SMNVEV (reference sequence). The CDR3 covers 15 residues. Trimming removed 5 bases from V and 1 base from J, with 12 bases in between. In DNA, the CDR3 is TGTGCCAGCAGTGTTAAGACACCTTCCTACAATGAGCAGTTCTTC. This codes for CASSVKTPSYNEQFF.

The J gene is TRBJ1-4, the V gene TRBV12-3 or TRBV12-4; D is unresolved. CDR3 length: 14 residues. V was pared by 3 bases and J by 5 bases, with 10 bases between. The CDR3, as DNA: TGTGCCAGCAGTTTGGTACTCAGAAATGAAAAACTGTTTTTT. This translates into CASSLVLRNEKLFF.

This chain uses TRBV5-6 with TRBJ2-7; D remains unclear. The CDR3 runs 14 residues. Trimming took off 1 base at V and 3 bases at J, with 11 bases between the two ends. In germline, CDR1 is SGHDT, CDR2 YYEEEE. The CDR3 protein is CASSLISSHYEQYF. The DNA for the CDR3 is TGTGCCAGCAGCTTGATAAGCAGTCACTACGAGCAGTACTTC.

This clonotype was observed a few times. The chain employs TRBV11-2 and TRBJ2-1, with a weak D call TRBD2 (5 bases). V lost 5 bases to trimming and J lost 7 bases, with 24 bases between them. CDR1 is SGHAT and CDR2 is FQNNGV in the germline V gene. The CDR3 is made up of 17 amino acids. CDR3 DNA sequence: TGTGCCAGCAGCAATCCTCTCGGAGGACGTGGGTTTAATGAGCAGTTCTTC. Protein sequence: CASSNPLGGRGFNEQFF. Complete variable domain (other parts from reference TRBV11-2 and TRBJ2-1): EAGVAQSPRYKIIEKRQSVAFWCNPISGHATLYWYQQILGQGPKLLIQFQNNGVVDDSQLPKDRFSAERLKGVDSTLKIQPAKLEDSAVYLCASSNPLGGRGFNEQFFGPGTRLTVL.

Here the CDR3 reads CASSFARGPKWYEQYF. The CDR3, as DNA: TGTGCCAGCAGTTTTGCCAGGGGCCCCAAGTGGTACGAGCAGTACTTC. This chain connects TRBV12-3 or TRBV12-4 to TRBJ2-7, with D possibly being TRBD1 (6 bases). This CDR3 is built from 16 residues. V gave up 3 bases and J gave up 4 bases, with 19 bases separating them.

The chain joins TRBV7-9 to TRBJ1-1; TRBD1 might be the D (6 bases). Germline V gene lookup returns CDR1 SEHNR and CDR2 FQNEAQ (reference sequence). V was cut by 5 bases and J by 2 bases, with 15 bases left in between. The CDR3 loop spans 15 amino acids. The CDR3 DNA reads as TGTGCCAGCAGCGCCAGGGGAAGGGGAAACACTGAAGCTTTCTTT. Its protein product is CASSARGRGNTEAFF.

This clonotype was detected ten times or more. V and J are TRBV4-1 and TRBJ2-5, with 9 bases fitting TRBD2. Judging by the DNA end, TRBJ2-7 fits better; the J call may be wrong. Germline lookup yields CDR1 MGHRA and CDR2 YSYEKL. The CDR3 loop spans 19 amino acids. For the CDR3, the DNA is TGCGCCAGCAGCCATCCGGGACTAGCTCAGGGACCGGATTTCTCCGAGCAGTACTTC. It yields the protein CASSHPGLAQGPDFSEQYF.

This chain links TRBV6-2 or TRBV6-3 with TRBJ2-4; D is undetermined. The closer fit of TRBJ2-7 to the DNA end suggests the J call may be wrong. The CDR3 extends over 15 amino acids. The germline V gene encodes CDR1 MNHEY and CDR2 SVGEGT. CDR3 sequence: CASSPRLGWAYEQYF. CDR3 DNA: TGTGCCAGCAGTCCGCGCCTAGGATGGGCCTACGAGCAGTACTTC.

A word on this clonotype: Its ends do not fully match the called genes, so a read error is possible. The rearrangement joins TRBV28 to TRBJ2-2; tentative D call: TRBD2 (7 bases). In germline, CDR1 is MDHEN, CDR2 SYDVKM. CDR3 length: 16 residues. CDR3: CASSSRPWGGTGELIF. As DNA, the CDR3 is TGTGCCAGCAGTTCTCGCCCCTGGGGGGGCACCGGGGAGCTGATTTTT.

This rearrangement joins TRBV4-1 to TRBJ2-3, with TRBD2 as a possible D gene (5 bases). Germline V gives CDR1 MGHRA, CDR2 YSYEKL. The CDR3 has 17 amino acids. Between the trimmed V and J ends, which lost 1 base and 5 bases, there was a span of 19 bases. The CDR3: CASSQVRTANPGDTQYF. The CDR3 DNA sequence: TGCGCCAGCAGCCAAGTCCGGACTGCCAACCCGGGAGATACGCAGTATTTT.

This sequence joins TRBV9 and TRBJ2-3; 9 bases align to TRBD2. This CDR3 spans 16 amino acids. Losses at the gene ends were 0 bases for V and 2 bases for J; bases not matched to a gene: 4. Germline V gene sequence: CDR1 SGDLS, CDR2 YYNGEE. DNA of the CDR3: TGTGCCAGCAGCGTAGCCCTAGCGGGAAACACAGATACGCAGTATTTT. The encoded protein is CASSVALAGNTDTQYF.

J is TRBJ2-3 and V is TRBV20-1; D ambiguous. Germline loops: CDR1 DFQATT, CDR2 SNEGSKA (reference sequence). Trimming cost V 3 bases and J 2 bases, with 12 bases left between them. CDR3 length: 14 amino acids. This chain's CDR3 is CSASGGRPTDTQYF. The CDR3 DNA follows: TGCAGTGCTAGCGGCGGCCGTCCCACAGATACGCAGTATTTT.

The rearrangement links TRBV11-3 to TRBJ2-7; the D gene could be TRBD1 or TRBD2 (6 bases each). Germline V CDR1 and CDR2: SGHNT, YENEEA. The CDR3 length is 14 residues. Trimming removed 6 bases at V and 3 bases at J, with 15 bases between. The CDR3 spells CASSIGGADYEQYF. Written as DNA, the CDR3 is TGTGCCAGCAGTATCGGGGGCGCGGACTACGAGCAGTACTTC.

This clonotype showed up just a few times. CDR3 protein: CASSFSGTPSTDTQYF. The CDR3 DNA reads TGCGCCAGCAGCTTTTCCGGGACTCCTAGCACAGATACGCAGTATTTT. The chain couples TRBV5-1 to TRBJ2-3, with D tentatively TRBD2 (6 bases). The V end was cut by 2 bases, the J end by 0 bases, with 13 bases between. This CDR3 contains 16 residues. Germline V gene lookup returns CDR1 SGHRS and CDR2 YFSETQ.

The rearrangement uses TRBV27 and TRBJ1-6; a possible D gene is TRBD1 (5 bases). Germline V gene lookup returns CDR1 MNHEY and CDR2 SMNVEV (reference sequence). V was pared by 4 bases and J by 7 bases, with 11 bases between. The CDR3 length is 14 residues. CDR3 loop: CASSSYTGNSPLHF. The CDR3 region has the DNA TGTGCCAGCAGTTCTTACACAGGAAATTCACCCCTCCACTTT.

The V call is TRBV4-2, the J call TRBJ2-7; 7 positions match TRBD2. This CDR3 is built from 14 residues. Germline V CDR1 and CDR2: LGHNA, YNFKEQ. Trimming removed 0 bases from V and 4 bases from J; junction bases left unmatched: 3. The CDR3 DNA is TGTGCCAGCAGCCAAGAAAGACTAGCTTACGAGCAGTACTTC. It translates to CASSQERLAYEQYF.

The V gene is TRBV12-3 or TRBV12-4, the J gene TRBJ2-2, with 8 nucleotides matching TRBD2. V lost 10 bases to trimming and J lost 7 bases; unmatched junction nucleotides: 11. CDR3 length: 14 amino acids. DNA of the CDR3: TGTGCCACCTACGGGGGGGGGAAAGTCGGGGAGCTGTTTTTT. Translated, it gives CATYGGGKVGELFF.

The CDR3 DNA sequence: TGTGCCAGCAACCAGCCTAGCGGGAGAAAGGCCCAGTACTTC. Translating it yields CASNQPSGRKAQYF. This chain links TRBV6-5 with TRBJ2-7; TRBD2 agrees at 10 bases. Unmatched junction bases numbered 13, after V lost 7 bases and J lost 10 bases. Germline V CDR1 and CDR2: MNHEY, SVGAGI. This CDR3 has 14 residues.

The rearrangement joins TRBV28 to TRBJ2-5; 7 positions agree with TRBD1. The CDR3 runs to 13 residues. CDR1 and CDR2 from the germline V gene are MDHEN and SYDVKM. The J segment lost 11 bases and the V segment lost 3 bases, leaving 9 bases of the junction unmatched. The CDR3 protein is CASSFRRQGRQYF. The CDR3 region has the DNA TGTGCCAGCAGTTTTCGGCGACAGGGCAGACAGTACTTC.